Reported below is one T cell receptor (beta chain). What it binds is not known. This sample stems from a study of OX40 agonist ivuxolimab in advanced cancers. Study background: Ivuxolimab, which patients received intravenously every 2 weeks, was dosed at 0.01 to 10 mg/kg.

The CDR3 runs to 16 residues. Losses at the gene ends were 5 bases for V and 6 bases for J; bases not matched to a gene: 8. Germline V gene lookup returns CDR1 SGHVS and CDR2 FQNEAQ. Study findings and constraints: Clonal expansion from baseline to week 6 occurred in both CD4+ and CD8+ T cells.

The protocol was immunoSEQ multiplex PCR, while the TCRdb copy is restricted to in-frame clones and leaves out a portion. Counted here are about 89,000 clones, 88% occurring once; the ten biggest clones make up 0.25% to 0.3%. The sample in question was CD4+ or CD8+ T cells sorted from blood, obtained in a trial of the OX40 agonist ivuxolimab. V is TRBV7-8 and J is TRBJ2-4, with 12 bases aligning to TRBD1. The receptor comes from an adult with an advanced solid tumor such as melanoma, head and neck, liver or kidney cancer. CDR3 sequence: CASSQSPGQGANIQYF. For the CDR3, the DNA is TGTGCCAGCAGCCAAAGTCCGGGACAGGGGGCAAACATTCAGTACTTC.